A selection of T cell receptor beta chains follows, all from one sample in a study of blood T cell repertoires in COVID-19. The protocol was immunoSEQ multiplex PCR, while the TCRdb copy is restricted to in-frame clones and leaves out a portion. The table shows hundreds of thousands of clones, with roughly 87% occurring only once. Material: peripheral blood. These receptors were obtained from a woman aged 18 to 35 who had recovered from COVID-19. The CDR3 runs from the conserved cysteine through the conserved F or W. The D gene is left open where the match is weak. Rows give clone size only sometimes, using once, few, many, or a class for an expanded clone.

size: -; V: TRBV10-2; J: TRBJ1-4; D: -; CDR3: CASSDSALMAANEKLFF; DNA: TGCGCCAGCAGCGACTCGGCACTCATGGCAGCTAATGAAAAACTGTTTTTT
size: -; V: TRBV7-2; J: TRBJ1-1; D: -; CDR3: CASSLTGQLNTEAFF; DNA: TGTGCCAGCAGCCTAACCGGACAATTGAACACTGAAGCTTTCTTT
size: -; V: TRBV7-9; J: TRBJ1-1; D: -; CDR3: CASSFRGHMNTEAFF; DNA: TGTGCCAGCAGCTTCAGGGGACATATGAACACTGAAGCTTTCTTT
size: -; V: TRBV6-5; J: TRBJ2-2; D: -; CDR3: CASSYSRDRGGELFF; DNA: TGTGCCAGCAGTTACTCGCGGGACCGGGGCGGGGAGCTGTTTTTT
size: -; V: TRBV2; J: TRBJ2-3; D: -; CDR3: CASSDRSSTDTQYF; DNA: TGTGCCAGCAGTGATCGCTCCAGTACAGATACGCAGTATTTT
size: -; V: TRBV18; J: TRBJ1-4; D: -; CDR3: CASSPSATNEKLFF; DNA: TGTGCCAGCTCACCATCCGCAACTAATGAAAAACTGTTTTTT
size: once; V: TRBV3-1/TRBV3-2; J: TRBJ2-7; D: -; CDR3: CASSQGHYEQYF; DNA: TGTGCCAGCAGCCAGGGACATTACGAGCAGTACTTC
size: -; V: TRBV25-1; J: TRBJ2-4; D: -; CDR3: CASTLRGTQYF; DNA: TGTGCCAGCACCCTGCGGGGCACTCAGTACTTC
size: -; V: TRBV7-9; J: TRBJ2-1; D: -; CDR3: CASSLSGIEQFF; DNA: TGTGCCAGCAGCTTATCCGGGATTGAGCAGTTCTTC
size: -; V: TRBV7-9; J: TRBJ1-1; D: -; CDR3: CASSHRDGNTEAFF; DNA: TGTGCCAGCAGCCACAGGGACGGGAACACTGAAGCTTTCTTT
size: -; V: TRBV6-5; J: TRBJ2-7; D: -; CDR3: CASSVGPEGYEQYF; DNA: TGTGCCAGCTCCGTCGGCCCCGAGGGATACGAGCAGTACTTC
size: -; V: TRBV6-5; J: TRBJ1-6; D: -; CDR3: CASSYTGGSYNSPLHF; DNA: TGTGCCAGCAGTTACACGGGGGGGTCCTATAATTCACCCCTCCACTTT
size: -; V: TRBV15; J: TRBJ2-1; D: -; CDR3: CATSRFSDPLTDEQFF; DNA: TGTGCCACCAGCAGATTCAGCGACCCGCTCACCGATGAGCAGTTCTTC
size: -; V: TRBV6-2/TRBV6-3; J: TRBJ1-1; D: -; CDR3: CASSYNKNTEAFF; DNA: TGTGCCAGCAGTTACAACAAGAACACTGAAGCTTTCTTT
size: -; V: TRBV19; J: TRBJ2-1; D: TRBD1; CDR3: CASSIGTGGKYDEQFF; DNA: TGTGCCAGTAGCATCGGGACAGGGGGGAAGTACGATGAGCAGTTCTTC
size: once; V: TRBV10-3; J: TRBJ1-2; D: TRBD1; CDR3: CAISESLGQGASGYTF; DNA: TGTGCCATCAGTGAGAGTTTAGGACAGGGGGCAAGTGGCTACACCTTC
size: -; V: TRBV27; J: TRBJ1-1; D: -; CDR3: CASSTLFIRQPMNTEAFF; DNA: TGTGCCAGCAGTACCTTATTCATAAGACAGCCCATGAACACTGAAGCTTTCTTT
size: -; V: TRBV11-2; J: TRBJ2-7; D: -; CDR3: CASSYGRIYEQYF; DNA: TGTGCCAGCAGCTACGGGAGAATCTACGAGCAGTACTTC
size: -; V: TRBV5-6; J: TRBJ2-7; D: TRBD1; CDR3: CASSPIERDRAGYEQYF; DNA: TGTGCCAGCAGCCCTATCGAAAGGGACAGGGCCGGGTACGAGCAGTACTTC
size: -; V: TRBV29-1; J: TRBJ1-1; D: -; CDR3: CSVRISMNTEAFF; DNA: TGCAGCGTGCGTATAAGCATGAACACTGAAGCTTTCTTT
size: -; V: TRBV30; J: TRBJ1-2; D: -; CDR3: CAWMKTGGGYTF; DNA: TGTGCCTGGATGAAGACAGGTGGTGGCTACACCTTC
size: -; V: TRBV19; J: TRBJ1-1; D: -; CDR3: CASSVRNTEAFF; DNA: TGTGCCAGTAGCGTCAGAAACACTGAAGCTTTCTTT
size: -; V: TRBV27; J: TRBJ2-4; D: TRBD2; CDR3: CASSVGLAGNIQYF; DNA: TGTGCCAGCAGCGTGGGACTAGCGGGAAACATTCAGTACTTC